Listed below are T cell receptor beta chains from one sample, sequenced in a study of neurological immune-mediated disorders. TCRdb analysed the 5' RACE reads with MiXCR anew, one entry per CDR3 protein. Of under 40,000 distinct CDR3 sequences in the sample, approximately 7% are singletons; the top ten hold approximately 5.4%. Source material: CD4+ T cells from blood. The receptors originated from a man aged 45-65 years in good health. CDR3s include the opening cysteine and the closing phenylalanine or tryptophan. D genes are given only for firm matches. For some rows the clone size is stated as once, few or many, or as a class when expanded; others skip it.

clone_size: many
j_call: TRBJ2-7
v_call: TRBV5-1
d_call: NA
cdr3_aa: CASSDGTTNVGQYF
cdr3_nt: TGCGCCAGCAGCGACGGAACTACGAACGTGGGGCAGTACTTC

clone_size: many
j_call: TRBJ1-1
v_call: TRBV7-2
d_call: NA
cdr3_aa: CASSLVAGRGTEAFF
cdr3_nt: TGTGCCAGCAGCTTAGTAGCAGGGCGAGGGACTGAAGCTTTCTTT

clone_size: many
j_call: TRBJ1-6
v_call: TRBV7-2
d_call: TRBD1
cdr3_aa: CASSFTGGSPLHF
cdr3_nt: TGTGCCAGCAGCTTTACAGGGGGCTCACCCCTCCACTTT

clone_size: many
j_call: TRBJ2-7
v_call: TRBV28
d_call: NA
cdr3_aa: CASSPLGYEQYF
cdr3_nt: TGTGCCAGCAGCCCGCTGGGCTACGAGCAGTACTTC

clone_size: many
j_call: TRBJ2-7
v_call: TRBV7-9
d_call: NA
cdr3_aa: CASSFRGRVYEQYF
cdr3_nt: TGTGCCAGCAGCTTCCGGGGCCGGGTCTACGAGCAGTACTTC

clone_size: NA
j_call: TRBJ2-4
v_call: TRBV20-1
d_call: NA
cdr3_aa: CSGGSGSKNIQYF
cdr3_nt: TGCAGTGGGGGGTCGGGGTCCAAAAACATTCAGTACTTC

clone_size: many
j_call: TRBJ2-5
v_call: TRBV5-1
d_call: NA
cdr3_aa: CASSLVTGRETQYF
cdr3_nt: TGCGCCAGCAGCTTGGTTACAGGGCGAGAGACCCAGTACTTC

clone_size: many
j_call: TRBJ1-6
v_call: TRBV20-1
d_call: TRBD1
cdr3_aa: CSARTGRDSPLHF
cdr3_nt: TGCAGTGCTAGGACAGGGAGGGATTCACCCCTCCACTTT

clone_size: many
j_call: TRBJ2-7
v_call: TRBV20-1
d_call: NA
cdr3_aa: CSASSPVGGGHEQYF
cdr3_nt: TGCAGTGCTAGTTCCCCCGTTGGAGGGGGTCACGAGCAGTACTTC

clone_size: many
j_call: TRBJ2-7
v_call: TRBV29-1
d_call: NA
cdr3_aa: CSVGVAGYEQYF
cdr3_nt: TGCAGCGTTGGGGTTGCGGGCTACGAGCAGTACTTC

clone_size: many
j_call: TRBJ2-7
v_call: TRBV6-6
d_call: TRBD2
cdr3_aa: CASRPSGSGEQYF
cdr3_nt: TGTGCCAGCAGGCCTAGCGGGAGTGGTGAGCAGTACTTC

clone_size: many
j_call: TRBJ1-6
v_call: TRBV5-1
d_call: NA
cdr3_aa: CASSLAQGLDNSPLHF
cdr3_nt: TGCGCCAGCAGCTTGGCGCAGGGTCTGGATAATTCACCCCTCCACTTT

clone_size: many
j_call: TRBJ2-1
v_call: TRBV6-2/TRBV6-3
d_call: TRBD2
cdr3_aa: CASTKRTSGMGYNEQFF
cdr3_nt: TGTGCCAGCACCAAACGGACTAGCGGGATGGGTTACAATGAGCAGTTCTTC

clone_size: many
j_call: TRBJ2-1
v_call: TRBV18
d_call: TRBD2
cdr3_aa: CASSLNSGSESYNEQFF
cdr3_nt: TGTGCCAGCTCCCTCAATAGCGGGAGTGAATCCTACAATGAGCAGTTCTTC

clone_size: many
j_call: TRBJ1-1
v_call: TRBV10-3
d_call: TRBD1
cdr3_aa: CAIGQGAEAFF
cdr3_nt: TGTGCCATAGGACAGGGGGCGGAAGCTTTCTTT

clone_size: many
j_call: TRBJ1-2
v_call: TRBV4-1
d_call: NA
cdr3_aa: CASSLGPDYGYTF
cdr3_nt: TGCGCCAGCAGCCTGGGACCGGACTATGGCTACACCTTC